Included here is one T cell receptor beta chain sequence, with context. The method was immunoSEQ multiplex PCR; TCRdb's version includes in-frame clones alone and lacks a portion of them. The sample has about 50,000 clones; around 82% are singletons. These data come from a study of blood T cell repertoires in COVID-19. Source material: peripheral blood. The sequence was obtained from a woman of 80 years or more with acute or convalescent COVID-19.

The CDR3: CASSLGIRGTEAFF. In DNA, the CDR3 is TGTGCCAGCAGCTTGGGCATTAGGGGCACTGAAGCTTTCTTT. This chain connects TRBV5-4 to TRBJ1-1; D is possibly TRBD1 (5 bases). The CDR3 sequence is 14 residues long. Germline V lookup: CDR1 SGHNT, CDR2 YYREEE (reference sequence). Trimming took off 0 bases at V and 4 bases at J, with 10 bases between the two ends. The full variable domain, with the rest looked up from reference TRBV5-4 and TRBJ1-1, is ETGVTQSPTHLIKTRGQQVTLRCSSQSGHNTVSWYQQALGQGPQFIFQYYREEENGRGNFPPRFSGLQFPNYSSELNVNALELDDSALYLCASSLGIRGTEAFFGQGTRLTVV.